The 16 T cell receptor beta chains given below trace back to one sample, sequenced in a study of blood T cell repertoires in COVID-19. This table comes from immunoSEQ multiplex PCR, and its TCRdb copy is limited to in-frame clones, with some not included. The sample records some 250,000 clones, 85% to 90% being singletons. The specimen sequenced was peripheral blood. All receptors come from a woman under 40 with COVID-19, enrolled during active disease.

This chain joins TRBV28 and TRBJ1-3; the D is unclear. The V end was cut by 6 bases, the J end by 8 bases, with 17 bases between. The CDR3 is 14 amino acids. The germline V gene has CDR1 MDHEN and CDR2 SYDVKM. CDR3 amino acids: CASREWAPGDTIYF. The CDR3 region has the DNA TGTGCCAGCAGGGAATGGGCCCCGGGAGACACCATATATTTT. The whole variable domain, filled in from reference TRBV28 and TRBJ1-3, reads DVKVTQSSRYLVKRTGEKVFLECVQDMDHENMFWYRQDPGLGLRLIYFSYDVKMKEKGDIPEGYSVSREKKERFSLILESASTNQTSMYLCASREWAPGDTIYFGEGSWLTVV.

This sequence joins TRBV27 and TRBJ1-4, with D perhaps matching TRBD1 (5 bases). The V gene lost 5 bases and the J gene lost 0 bases, with 19 bases spanning the gap. CDR1 and CDR2 from the germline V gene are MNHEY and SMNVEV (reference sequence). This CDR3 is 18 amino acids long. CDR3 nucleotides: TGTGCCAGCAGTCTCACAGGCCGCGGTGGGGCAACTAATGAAAAACTGTTTTTT. Translation gives CASSLTGRGGATNEKLFF.

The chain carries TRBV23-1 and TRBJ1-5; no definite D call. TRBV23-1 is an open reading frame whose function is uncertain. The CDR3 is 16 amino acids. V shed 3 bases and J shed 7 bases, with 19 bases lying between them. The CDR3 protein is CASSHRRRTPGQPQHF. In DNA form, the CDR3 reads TGCGCCAGCAGTCACAGGCGTCGTACCCCGGGACAGCCCCAGCATTTT.

The DNA of the CDR3 is TGTGCCAGCAGCGTACGACTAGCGGGGGAATACGAGCAGTACTTC. This sequence encodes CASSVRLAGEYEQYF. J is TRBJ2-7 and V is TRBV7-9, with 12 bases identical to TRBD2. CDR1 is SEHNR, CDR2 FQNEAQ, per germline (reference sequence). The CDR3 runs 15 residues. V shed 5 bases and J 4 bases; nucleotides not matched to a gene: 6. Combining the CDR3 with reference TRBV7-9 and TRBJ2-7 gives the whole variable domain DTGVSQNPRHKITKRGQNVTFRCDPISEHNRLYWYRQTLGQGPEFLTYFQNEAQLEKSRLLSDRFSAERPKGSFSTLEIQRTEQGDSAMYLCASSVRLAGEYEQYFGPGTRLTVT.

The chain recombines TRBV7-9 with TRBJ2-1; TRBD2 might be the D (6 bases). The V gene lost 4 bases and the J gene lost 7 bases, with 23 bases spanning the gap. The CDR3 loop spans 17 amino acids. The germline V gene encodes CDR1 SEHNR and CDR2 FQNEAQ (reference sequence). CDR3 sequence: CASSSNRGGEVPNEQFF. CDR3 DNA sequence: TGTGCCAGCAGCTCAAATAGGGGCGGGGAGGTGCCGAATGAGCAGTTCTTC. Looking up the rest from reference TRBV7-9 and TRBJ2-1 gives the full variable domain: DTGVSQNPRHKITKRGQNVTFRCDPISEHNRLYWYRQTLGQGPEFLTYFQNEAQLEKSRLLSDRFSAERPKGSFSTLEIQRTEQGDSAMYLCASSSNRGGEVPNEQFFGPGTRLTVL.

CDR3 sequence reads: CASREGVSYPIYF. For the CDR3, the DNA is TGTGCCAGCAGAGAAGGGGTCTCATACCCCATATATTTT. The chain employs TRBV28 and TRBJ1-3; weak D call: TRBD1 (5 bases). V was pared by 6 bases and J by 11 bases, with 17 bases between. Germline V gene lookup returns CDR1 MDHEN and CDR2 SYDVKM. The CDR3 contains 13 residues.

The chain recombines TRBV11-1 with TRBJ2-5; tentatively, D is TRBD2 (6 bases). Trimming took off 4 bases at V and 3 bases at J, with 18 bases between the two ends. Germline V lookup: CDR1 SGHAT, CDR2 FQDESV (reference sequence). CDR3 length: 16 residues. DNA of the CDR3: TGTGCCAGCAGCTCTCCCGCGAATTGGGGGGAAGAGACCCAGTACTTC. It specifies CASSSPANWGEETQYF.

Comments on this clone: The same CDR3 also results from other DNA sequences found in this sample. The rearrangement links TRBV14 to TRBJ1-2, with D hard to call. The V and J ends lost 1 base and 2 bases respectively, with 5 bases between them. The CDR3 is 13 amino acids. Germline loops: CDR1 SGHDN, CDR2 FVKESK. The chain's CDR3 is CASSQGANYGYTF. DNA for the CDR3: TGTGCCAGCAGCCAAGGGGCAAACTATGGCTACACCTTC.

The chain recombines TRBV7-7 with TRBJ2-3, with 8 bases fitting TRBD2. The germline V gene has CDR1 SSHAT and CDR2 FNYEAQ (reference sequence). V lost 5 bases to trimming and J lost 5 bases; unmatched junction nucleotides: 9. The CDR3 runs 15 residues. CDR3 DNA: TGTGCCAGCAGCCAGTATTCGGGGGGGGGAGATACGCAGTATTTT. This translates into CASSQYSGGGDTQYF.

The CDR3 nucleotides read TGCGCCAGCAGCGAGGGTGCGAACACCGGGGAGCTGTTTTTT. Translation: CASSEGANTGELFF. The rearrangement links TRBV5-1 to TRBJ2-2; tentatively, D is TRBD2 (5 bases). Germline CDR1 is SGHRS and CDR2 is YFSETQ. The ends were cut back, 4 bases at V and 0 bases at J, with 7 bases in the middle. The CDR3 covers 14 residues.

This clone has only a few counts. The CDR3 loop reads CASSKFGEVTDTQYF. The CDR3 DNA reads as TGTGCCAGCTCAAAGTTTGGAGAGGTCACAGATACGCAGTATTTT. V gene TRBV18 combines with J gene TRBJ2-3; D ambiguous. V was shortened by 5 bases and J by 2 bases, with 14 bases between the two germline ends. Germline CDR1 reads KGHSH; CDR2 reads LQKENI. This CDR3 is 15 amino acids long.

The count of this clone is one. This chain connects TRBV11-2 to TRBJ1-1; 8 bases align to TRBD1. Germline V gene sequence: CDR1 SGHAT, CDR2 FQNNGV. The V segment lost 2 bases and the J segment 1 base; nucleotides outside the gene matches: 3. The CDR3 has 15 amino acids. The CDR3 loop reads CASSLQGAANTEAFF. DNA of the CDR3: TGTGCCAGCAGCTTACAGGGGGCTGCGAACACTGAAGCTTTCTTT.

The CDR3 coding sequence is TGTGCCAGCAGCTCGTCGTGGAGGCCTGCAGATACGCAGTATTTT. Its protein product is CASSSSWRPADTQYF. The chain has TRBV5-5 and TRBJ2-3, with a weak D call TRBD2 (5 bases). The V end was cut by 3 bases, the J end by 4 bases, with 15 bases between. Germline V gene data show CDR1 as SGHKS and CDR2 as YYEKEE (reference sequence). The CDR3 extends over 15 amino acids.

This clone was detected only a few times. The chain has TRBV4-1 and TRBJ2-5; D might be TRBD2 (5 bases). This CDR3 comprises 15 residues. Germline V gene sequence: CDR1 MGHRA, CDR2 YSYEKL. Between the trimmed V and J ends, which lost 4 bases and 1 base, there was a span of 13 bases. CDR3 amino acids: CASSLLGLPQETQYF. The CDR3 DNA is TGCGCCAGCAGCCTTTTAGGACTCCCCCAAGAGACCCAGTACTTC.

This clone was counted only a few times. The chain combines TRBV29-1 with TRBJ1-1; 7 bases fit TRBD1. With 8 bases clipped from V and 2 bases from J, the junction kept 8 bases outside the gene matches. Germline V gives CDR1 SQVTM, CDR2 ANQGSEA. CDR3 length: 13 amino acids. The CDR3: CSSNRGRNTEAFF. The DNA for the CDR3 is TGCAGCTCGAACAGGGGACGTAACACTGAAGCTTTCTTT.

The chain couples TRBV7-2 to TRBJ1-3; 7 bases line up with TRBD1. Trimming took 0 bases from V and 0 from J; bases not matched to a gene: 5. Germline CDR1 and CDR2: SGHTA and FQGNSA. The CDR3 extends over 17 amino acids. The CDR3 DNA follows: TGTGCCAGCAGCTTAGCGGCAGGGGGTTACTCTGGAAACACCATATATTTT. This gives the protein CASSLAAGGYSGNTIYF.